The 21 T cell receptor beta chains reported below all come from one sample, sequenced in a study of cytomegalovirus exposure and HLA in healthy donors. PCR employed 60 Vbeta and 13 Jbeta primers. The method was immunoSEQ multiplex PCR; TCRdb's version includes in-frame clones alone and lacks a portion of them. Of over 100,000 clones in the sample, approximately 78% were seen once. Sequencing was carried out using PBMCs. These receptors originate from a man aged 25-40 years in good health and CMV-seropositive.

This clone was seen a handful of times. CDR3 sequence: CASSLKEGATNEKLFF. CDR3 nucleotide sequence: TGCGCCAGCAGCTTAAAGGAGGGCGCAACTAATGAAAAACTGTTTTTT. This sequence joins TRBV5-1 and TRBJ1-4; D is uncertain. Trimming pared 2 bases from V and 0 bases from J, leaving 11 bases between. Germline V gives CDR1 SGHRS, CDR2 YFSETQ. This CDR3 is built from 16 residues.

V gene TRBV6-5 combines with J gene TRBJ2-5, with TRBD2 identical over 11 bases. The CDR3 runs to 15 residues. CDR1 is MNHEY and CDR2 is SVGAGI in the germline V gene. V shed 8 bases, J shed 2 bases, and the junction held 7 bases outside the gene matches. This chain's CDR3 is CASGGGLAGQETQYF. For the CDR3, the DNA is TGTGCCAGCGGGGGCGGACTAGCGGGTCAAGAGACCCAGTACTTC.

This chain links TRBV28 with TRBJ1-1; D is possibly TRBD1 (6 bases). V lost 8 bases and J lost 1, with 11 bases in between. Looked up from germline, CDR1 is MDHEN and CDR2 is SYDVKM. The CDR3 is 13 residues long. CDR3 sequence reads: CASVQGRNTEAFF. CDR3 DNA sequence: TGTGCCAGCGTACAGGGTCGGAACACTGAAGCTTTCTTT.

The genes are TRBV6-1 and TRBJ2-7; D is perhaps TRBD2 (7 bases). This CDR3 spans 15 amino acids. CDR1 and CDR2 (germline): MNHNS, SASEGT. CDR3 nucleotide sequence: TGTGCCAGCAGTGAACAAGCGGGACATGCGTACGAGCAGTGCGTC. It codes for CASSEQAGHAYEQCV.

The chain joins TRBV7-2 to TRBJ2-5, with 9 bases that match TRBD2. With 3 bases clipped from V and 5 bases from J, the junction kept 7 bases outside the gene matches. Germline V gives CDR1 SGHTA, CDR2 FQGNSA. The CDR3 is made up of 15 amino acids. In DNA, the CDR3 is TGTGCCAGCAGCTTTGGCGGGGGGGCCGGGGAGACCCAGTACTTC. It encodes CASSFGGGAGETQYF.

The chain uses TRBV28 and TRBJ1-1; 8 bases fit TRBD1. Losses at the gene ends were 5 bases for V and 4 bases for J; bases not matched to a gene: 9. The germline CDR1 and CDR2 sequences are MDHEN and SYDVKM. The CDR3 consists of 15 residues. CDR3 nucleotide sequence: TGTGCCAGCAGTCCACGCCCCGACAGGGGCACTGAAGCTTTCTTT. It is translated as CASSPRPDRGTEAFF.

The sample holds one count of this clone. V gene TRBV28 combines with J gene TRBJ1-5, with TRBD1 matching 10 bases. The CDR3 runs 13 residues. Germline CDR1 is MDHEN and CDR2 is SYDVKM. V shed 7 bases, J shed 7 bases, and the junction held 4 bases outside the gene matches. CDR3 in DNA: TGTGCCAGCAAGTGGGACAGGGGACAGCCCCAGCATTTT. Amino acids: CASKWDRGQPQHF. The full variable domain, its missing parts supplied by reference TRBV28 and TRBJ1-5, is DVKVTQSSRYLVKRTGEKVFLECVQDMDHENMFWYRQDPGLGLRLIYFSYDVKMKEKGDIPEGYSVSREKKERFSLILESASTNQTSMYLCASKWDRGQPQHFGDGTRLSIL.

The CDR3 sequence is CAISESGPIMNTEAFF. CDR3 coding DNA: TGTGCCATCAGTGAGTCTGGCCCAATAATGAACACTGAAGCTTTCTTT. The chain carries TRBV10-3 and TRBJ1-1; D is undetermined. V was pared by 0 bases and J by 0 bases, with 11 bases between. Germline CDR1 ENHRY, CDR2 SYGVKD. This CDR3 spans 16 amino acids.

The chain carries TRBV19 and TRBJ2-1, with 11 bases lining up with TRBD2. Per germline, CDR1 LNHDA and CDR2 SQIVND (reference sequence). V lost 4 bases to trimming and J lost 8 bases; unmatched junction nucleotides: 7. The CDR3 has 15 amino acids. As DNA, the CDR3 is TGTGCCAGTAGTAGGGGCCTAGCGGGAGGCTATGAGCAGTTCTTC. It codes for CASSRGLAGGYEQFF. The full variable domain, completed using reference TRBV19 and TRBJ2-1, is DGGITQSPKYLFRKEGQNVTLSCEQNLNHDAMYWYRQDPGQGLRLIYYSQIVNDFQKGDIAEGYSVSREKKESFPLTVTSAQKNPTAFYLCASSRGLAGGYEQFFGPGTRLTVL.

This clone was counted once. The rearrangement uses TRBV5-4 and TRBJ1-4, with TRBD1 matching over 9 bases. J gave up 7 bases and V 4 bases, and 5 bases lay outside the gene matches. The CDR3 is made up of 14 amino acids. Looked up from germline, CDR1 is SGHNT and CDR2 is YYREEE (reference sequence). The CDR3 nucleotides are TGTGCCAGCAGCGACAGGGGGAAAGGTGAAAAACTGTTTTTT. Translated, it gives CASSDRGKGEKLFF. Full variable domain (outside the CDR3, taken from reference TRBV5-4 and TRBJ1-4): ETGVTQSPTHLIKTRGQQVTLRCSSQSGHNTVSWYQQALGQGPQFIFQYYREEENGRGNFPPRFSGLQFPNYSSELNVNALELDDSALYLCASSDRGKGEKLFFGSGTQLSVL.

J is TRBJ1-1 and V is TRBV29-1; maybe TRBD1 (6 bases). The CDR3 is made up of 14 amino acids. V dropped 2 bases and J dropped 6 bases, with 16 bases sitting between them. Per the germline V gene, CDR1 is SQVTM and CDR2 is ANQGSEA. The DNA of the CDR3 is TGCAGCGTTGAAAGGGCAACAGGGTCCGCTGAAGCTTTCTTT. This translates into CSVERATGSAEAFF.

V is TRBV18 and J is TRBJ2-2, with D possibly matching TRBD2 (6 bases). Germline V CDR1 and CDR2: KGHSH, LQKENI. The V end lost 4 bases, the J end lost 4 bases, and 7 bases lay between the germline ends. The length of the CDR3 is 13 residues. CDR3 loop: CASSLTSTGELFF. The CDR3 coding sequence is TGTGCCAGCTCACTGACTAGCACCGGGGAGCTGTTTTTT. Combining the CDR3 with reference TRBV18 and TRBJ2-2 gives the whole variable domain NAGVMQNPRHLVRRRGQEARLRCSPMKGHSHVYWYRQLPEEGLKFMVYLQKENIIDESGMPKERFSAEFPKEGPSILRIQQVVRGDSAAYFCASSLTSTGELFFGEGSRLTVL.

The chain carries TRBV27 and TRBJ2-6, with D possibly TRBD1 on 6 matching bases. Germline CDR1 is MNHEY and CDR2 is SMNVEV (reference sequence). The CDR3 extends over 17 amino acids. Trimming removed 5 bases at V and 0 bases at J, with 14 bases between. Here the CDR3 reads CASSPRQGRSGANVLTF. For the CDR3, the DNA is TGTGCCAGCAGTCCCCGGCAGGGGCGCTCTGGGGCCAACGTCCTGACTTTC.

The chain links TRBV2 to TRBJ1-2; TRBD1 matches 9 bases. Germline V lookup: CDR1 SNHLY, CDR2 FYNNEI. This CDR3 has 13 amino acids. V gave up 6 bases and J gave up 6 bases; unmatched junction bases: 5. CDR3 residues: CASRGDRANGYTF. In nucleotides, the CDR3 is TGTGCCAGCAGAGGGGACAGGGCCAATGGCTACACCTTC.

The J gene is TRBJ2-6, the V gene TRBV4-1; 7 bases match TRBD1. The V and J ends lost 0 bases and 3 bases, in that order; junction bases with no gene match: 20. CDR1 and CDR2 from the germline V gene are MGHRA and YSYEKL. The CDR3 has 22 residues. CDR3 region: CASSQDPGGLLGRLYGANVLTF. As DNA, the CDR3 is TGCGCCAGCAGCCAAGATCCAGGGGGTCTCCTAGGAAGGCTATATGGGGCCAACGTCCTGACTTTC.

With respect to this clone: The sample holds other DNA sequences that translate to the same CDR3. In DNA form, the CDR3 reads TGTGCCAGCAGTGCACAGGGGAACACTGAAGCTTTCTTT. This sequence encodes CASSAQGNTEAFF. The chain employs TRBV2 and TRBJ1-1; the D gene is possibly TRBD1 (6 bases). This CDR3 contains 13 residues. V was trimmed by 4 bases and J by 1 base, leaving 7 bases between them. Germline V lookup: CDR1 SNHLY, CDR2 FYNNEI.

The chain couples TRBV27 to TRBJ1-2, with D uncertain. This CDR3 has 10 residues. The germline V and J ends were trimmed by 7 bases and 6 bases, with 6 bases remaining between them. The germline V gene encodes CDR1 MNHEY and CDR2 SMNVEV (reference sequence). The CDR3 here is CASNPNGYTF. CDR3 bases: TGTGCCAGCAATCCAAATGGCTACACCTTC.

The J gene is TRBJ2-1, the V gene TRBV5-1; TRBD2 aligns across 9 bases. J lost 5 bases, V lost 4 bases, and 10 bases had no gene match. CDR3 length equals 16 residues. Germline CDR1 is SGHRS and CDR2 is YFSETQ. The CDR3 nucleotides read TGCGCCAGCAGCGGGGCCGGGACTAGCCCTAACAATGAGCAGTTCTTC. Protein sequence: CASSGAGTSPNNEQFF.

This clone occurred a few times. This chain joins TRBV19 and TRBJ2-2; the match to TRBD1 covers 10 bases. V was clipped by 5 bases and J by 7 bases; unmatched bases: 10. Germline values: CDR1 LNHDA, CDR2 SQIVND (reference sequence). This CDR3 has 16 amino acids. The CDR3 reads CASSSRQGALGGELFF. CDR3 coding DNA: TGTGCCAGTAGTTCACGACAGGGGGCCCTTGGCGGGGAGCTGTTTTTT.

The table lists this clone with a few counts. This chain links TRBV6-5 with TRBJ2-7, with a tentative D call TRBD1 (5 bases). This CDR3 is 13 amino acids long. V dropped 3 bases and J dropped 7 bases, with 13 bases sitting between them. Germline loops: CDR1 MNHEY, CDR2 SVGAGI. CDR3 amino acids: CASSYGQGLEQYF. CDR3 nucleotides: TGTGCCAGCAGTTATGGCCAGGGTTTGGAGCAGTACTTC.

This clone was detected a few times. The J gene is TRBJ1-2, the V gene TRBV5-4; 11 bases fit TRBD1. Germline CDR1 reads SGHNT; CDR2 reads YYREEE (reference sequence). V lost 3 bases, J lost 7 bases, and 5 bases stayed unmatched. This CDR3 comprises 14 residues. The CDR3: CASSSRTGGVGYTF. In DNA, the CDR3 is TGTGCCAGCAGCTCTAGGACAGGGGGCGTTGGCTACACCTTC. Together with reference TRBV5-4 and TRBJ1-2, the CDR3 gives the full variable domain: ETGVTQSPTHLIKTRGQQVTLRCSSQSGHNTVSWYQQALGQGPQFIFQYYREEENGRGNFPPRFSGLQFPNYSSELNVNALELDDSALYLCASSSRTGGVGYTFGSGTRLTVV.